This T cell receptor beta chain emerged from a study of blood T cell repertoires in COVID-19 (TCRdb year 2020). In the study overall: Collaborator samples came from the United States, Italy and Spain and covered acute and convalescent phases of COVID-19. The prospective study material was composed of cDNA or gDNA derived from T cells, B-cell-depleted T cells, or PBMCs. Subjects who had been exposed to COVID-19, were actively infected with it, or had recovered from it provided the deeply sampled blood TCRbeta repertoires that made up the dataset. The repertoires were made available in a free public database intended to serve as a resource for research on the immune response to SARS-CoV-2. The samples were drawn from two sources: the first 160 participants of the ongoing ImmuneRACE study, and fewer than 1,500 subjects contributed by 6 global collaborators. The sample metadata nearly always contained a de-identified subject ID, COVID-19 status, age in years and sex. Where available, HLA class I and class II types were taken from metadata supplied by the sample provider and were not determined by assay-based typing.

What the research found in general, with its limitations: Clinical and demographic metadata were provided uncurated, with the amount varying by source and participant.

TCRbeta CDR3 regions were amplified from genomic DNA by means of the immunoSEQ Assay, a bias-controlled multiplex PCR. The paper's data handling went like this. The number of nucleated cells in each sample was estimated by amplification of reference gene primers within the assay. Sequence reads were collapsed and filtered to measure the absolute abundance of every unique TCRbeta CDR3 rearrangement. For each sample, productive Simpson clonality was calculated as the square root of Simpson's diversity index over productive rearrangements. In its TCRdb copy, this immuneACCESS table keeps in-frame sequences only and misses some clones. Where compared with another copy, unresolved V genes explain less than half of these, and the others have no known cause. That table supplies the V and J calls and clone size; D and trimming were determined from the DNA. In all, the sample holds over 130,000 clones, and about 85% of those were seen once. The top ten constitute about 4% of the sample.

The collaborating institutions used their own protocols to collect whole blood in K2EDTA tubes. Collaborator samples were shipped for TCRbeta analysis as frozen whole blood, isolated PBMCs, or DNA extracted from either sample type. A note on this clone: Its binding antigen is unknown. One base away there is no much larger clone; base qualities are not given.

The CDR3 runs 14 amino acids, cysteine and phenylalanine included. The retained sequence is limited to the CDR3, 42 bases, with the frame set at the first base. Based on the germline V gene (reference sequence), the CDR1 and CDR2 sequences are SEHNR and FQNEAQ. From V the trimming removes 5 bases and from J it removes 5 bases, while the gene matches leave 7 bases of the junction unaccounted for. The sample comprised peripheral blood. The sequence is built from TRBV7-9 and TRBJ2-5, with 8 bases matching TRBD2. The receptor comes from a woman in her fifties or sixties with active or convalescent COVID-19. At the DNA level, the sequence is TGTGCCAGCAGCATTCGGGGGGGCGAGGAGACCCAGTACTTC. It codes for CASSIRGGEETQYF. Reference TRBV7-9 and TRBJ2-5 genes cover what lies past the CDR3, so the full variable domain is DTGVSQNPRHKITKRGQNVTFRCDPISEHNRLYWYRQTLGQGPEFLTYFQNEAQLEKSRLLSDRFSAERPKGSFSTLEIQRTEQGDSAMYLCASSIRGGEETQYFGPGTRLLVL.